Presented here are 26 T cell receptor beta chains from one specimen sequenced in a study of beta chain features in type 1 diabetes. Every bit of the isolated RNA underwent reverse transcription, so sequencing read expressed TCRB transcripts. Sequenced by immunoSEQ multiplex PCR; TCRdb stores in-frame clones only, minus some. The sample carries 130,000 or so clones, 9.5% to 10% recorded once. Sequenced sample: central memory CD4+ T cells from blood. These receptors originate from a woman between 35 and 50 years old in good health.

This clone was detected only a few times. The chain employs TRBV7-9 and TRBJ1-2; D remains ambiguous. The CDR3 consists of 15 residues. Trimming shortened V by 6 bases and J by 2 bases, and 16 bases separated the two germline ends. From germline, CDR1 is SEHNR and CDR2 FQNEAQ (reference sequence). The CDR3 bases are TGTGCCAGCAGGTATCCCCACAACAAGAACTATGGCTACACCTTC. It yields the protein CASRYPHNKNYGYTF.

This CDR3 reads CASSFDSLLEAFF. For the CDR3, the DNA is TGTGCCAGCAGTTTTGACAGCCTACTTGAAGCTTTCTTT. The chain is built from TRBV7-2 and TRBJ1-1, with a weak D call TRBD1 (5 bases). The CDR3 extends over 13 amino acids. The germline V and J ends were trimmed by 6 bases and 7 bases, with 15 bases remaining between them. CDR1 and CDR2 (germline): SGHTA, FQGNSA.

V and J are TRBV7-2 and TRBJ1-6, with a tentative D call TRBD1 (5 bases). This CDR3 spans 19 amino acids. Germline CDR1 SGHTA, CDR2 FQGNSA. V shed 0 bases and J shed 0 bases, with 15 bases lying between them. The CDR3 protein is CASSLASVGPGSYNSPLHF. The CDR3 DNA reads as TGTGCCAGCAGCTTAGCCTCGGTGGGGCCGGGCTCCTATAATTCACCCCTCCACTTT.

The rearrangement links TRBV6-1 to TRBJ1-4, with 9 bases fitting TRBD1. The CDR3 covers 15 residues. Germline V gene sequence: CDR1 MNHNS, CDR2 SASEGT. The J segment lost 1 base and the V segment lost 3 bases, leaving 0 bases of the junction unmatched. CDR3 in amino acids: CASSEGQGTNEKLFF. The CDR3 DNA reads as TGTGCCAGCAGTGAGGGACAGGGAACTAATGAAAAACTGTTTTTT.

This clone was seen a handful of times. The CDR3 protein is CASRGGGDTGELFF. CDR3 sequence (DNA): TGTGCCAGCAGGGGGGGTGGGGACACCGGGGAGCTGTTTTTT. This chain joins TRBV25-1 and TRBJ2-2; D is perhaps TRBD2 (6 bases). CDR1 is MGHDK and CDR2 is SYGVNS in the germline V gene. Between the trimmed V and J ends, which lost 6 bases and 3 bases, there was a span of 11 bases. The length of the CDR3 is 14 residues.

The CDR3 loop is CASRVQGAQGQPQHF. The CDR3 DNA reads as TGTGCCAGCAGAGTTCAGGGGGCCCAGGGACAGCCCCAGCATTTT. This rearrangement joins TRBV2 to TRBJ1-5, with TRBD1 matching over 8 bases. CDR1 is SNHLY and CDR2 is FYNNEI in the germline V gene. The CDR3 has 15 amino acids. V lost 6 bases, J lost 7 bases, and 11 bases stayed unmatched.

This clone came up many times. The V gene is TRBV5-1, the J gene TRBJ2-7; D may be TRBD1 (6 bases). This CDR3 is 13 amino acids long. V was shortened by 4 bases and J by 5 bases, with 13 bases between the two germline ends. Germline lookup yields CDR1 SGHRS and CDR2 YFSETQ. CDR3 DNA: TGCGCCAGCAGCCAGCTACAGGGCAACGAGCAGTACTTC. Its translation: CASSQLQGNEQYF.

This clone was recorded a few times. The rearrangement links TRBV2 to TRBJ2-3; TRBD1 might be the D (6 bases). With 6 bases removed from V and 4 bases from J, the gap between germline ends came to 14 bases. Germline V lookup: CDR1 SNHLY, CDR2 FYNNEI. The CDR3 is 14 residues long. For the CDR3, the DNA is TGTGCCAGCAGCCTAGAGGGGGTTTCAGATACGCAGTATTTT. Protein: CASSLEGVSDTQYF.

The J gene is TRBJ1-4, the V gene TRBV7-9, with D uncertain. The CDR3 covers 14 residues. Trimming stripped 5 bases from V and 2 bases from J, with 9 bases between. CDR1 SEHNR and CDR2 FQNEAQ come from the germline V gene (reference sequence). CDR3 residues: CASSPGLTNEKLFF. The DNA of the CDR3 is TGTGCCAGCAGCCCCGGACTGACTAATGAAAAACTGTTTTTT.

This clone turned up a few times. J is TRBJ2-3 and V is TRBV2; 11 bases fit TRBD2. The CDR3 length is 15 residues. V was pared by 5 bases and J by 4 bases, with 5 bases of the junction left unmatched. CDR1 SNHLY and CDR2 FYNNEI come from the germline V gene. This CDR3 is CASSILSGGADTQYF. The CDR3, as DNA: TGTGCCAGCAGTATCCTTAGCGGGGGGGCAGATACGCAGTATTTT. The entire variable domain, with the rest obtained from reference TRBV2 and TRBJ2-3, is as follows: EPEVTQTPSHQVTQMGQEVILRCVPISNHLYFYWYRQILGQKVEFLVSFYNNEISEKSEIFDDQFSVERPDGSNFTLKIRSTKLEDSAMYFCASSILSGGADTQYFGPGTRLTVL.

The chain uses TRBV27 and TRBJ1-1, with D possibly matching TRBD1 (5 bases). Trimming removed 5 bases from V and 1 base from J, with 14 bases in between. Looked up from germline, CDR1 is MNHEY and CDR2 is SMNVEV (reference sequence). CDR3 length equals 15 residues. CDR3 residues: CASSRPDRPNTEAFF. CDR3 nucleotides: TGTGCCAGCAGTCGACCCGACAGACCGAACACTGAAGCTTTCTTT.

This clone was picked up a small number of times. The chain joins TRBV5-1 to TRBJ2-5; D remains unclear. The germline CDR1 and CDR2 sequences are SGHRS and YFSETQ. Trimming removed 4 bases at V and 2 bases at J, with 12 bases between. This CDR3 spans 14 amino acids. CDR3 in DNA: TGCGCCAGCAGCCCCTCGACATTTCAAGAGACCCAGTACTTC. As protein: CASSPSTFQETQYF.

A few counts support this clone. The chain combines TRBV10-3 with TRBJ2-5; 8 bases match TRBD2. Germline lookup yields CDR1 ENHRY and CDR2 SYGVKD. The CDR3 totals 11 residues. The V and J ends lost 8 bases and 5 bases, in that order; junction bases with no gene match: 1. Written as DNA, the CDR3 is TGTGCCATCTCGGGAGGGGAGACCCAGTACTTC. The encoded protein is CAISGGETQYF.

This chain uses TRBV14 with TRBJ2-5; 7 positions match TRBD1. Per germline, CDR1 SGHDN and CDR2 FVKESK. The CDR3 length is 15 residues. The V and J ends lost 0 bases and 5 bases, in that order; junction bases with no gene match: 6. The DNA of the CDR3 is TGTGCCAGCAGCCAAGACCCGACAGGGTGGGAGACCCAGTACTTC. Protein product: CASSQDPTGWETQYF.

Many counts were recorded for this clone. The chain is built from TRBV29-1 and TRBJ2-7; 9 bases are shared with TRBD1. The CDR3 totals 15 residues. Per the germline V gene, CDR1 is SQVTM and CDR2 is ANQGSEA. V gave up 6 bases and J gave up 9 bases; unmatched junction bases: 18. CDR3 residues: CSVTTTGTGFEGQYF. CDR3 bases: TGCAGCGTCACTACCACCGGGACAGGGTTCGAGGGGCAGTACTTC.

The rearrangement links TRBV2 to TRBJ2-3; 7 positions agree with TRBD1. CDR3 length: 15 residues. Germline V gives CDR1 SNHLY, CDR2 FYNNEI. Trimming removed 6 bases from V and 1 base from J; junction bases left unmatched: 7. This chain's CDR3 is CASRKTGLGTDTQYF. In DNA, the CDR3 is TGTGCCAGCAGGAAGACAGGGTTGGGCACAGATACGCAGTATTTT.

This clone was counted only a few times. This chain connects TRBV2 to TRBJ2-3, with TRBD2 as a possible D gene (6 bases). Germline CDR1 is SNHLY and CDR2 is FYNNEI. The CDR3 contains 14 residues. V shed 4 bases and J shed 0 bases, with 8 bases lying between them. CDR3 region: CASSAGASTDTQYF. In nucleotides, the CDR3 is TGTGCCAGCAGTGCGGGAGCTAGCACAGATACGCAGTATTTT. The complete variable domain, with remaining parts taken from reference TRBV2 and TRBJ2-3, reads EPEVTQTPSHQVTQMGQEVILRCVPISNHLYFYWYRQILGQKVEFLVSFYNNEISEKSEIFDDQFSVERPDGSNFTLKIRSTKLEDSAMYFCASSAGASTDTQYFGPGTRLTVL.

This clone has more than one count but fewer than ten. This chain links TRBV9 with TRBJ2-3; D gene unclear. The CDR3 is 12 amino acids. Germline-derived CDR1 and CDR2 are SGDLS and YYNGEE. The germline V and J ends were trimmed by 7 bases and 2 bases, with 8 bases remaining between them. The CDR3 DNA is TGTGCCAGCGAGTCAACCACAGATACGCAGTATTTT. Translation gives CASESTTDTQYF.

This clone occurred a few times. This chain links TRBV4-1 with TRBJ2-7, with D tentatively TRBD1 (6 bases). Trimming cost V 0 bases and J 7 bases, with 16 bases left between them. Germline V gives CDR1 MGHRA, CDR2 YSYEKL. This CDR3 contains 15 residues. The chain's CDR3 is CASSQDHSGDREQYF. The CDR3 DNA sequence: TGCGCCAGCAGCCAAGATCATTCAGGGGATCGGGAGCAGTACTTC.

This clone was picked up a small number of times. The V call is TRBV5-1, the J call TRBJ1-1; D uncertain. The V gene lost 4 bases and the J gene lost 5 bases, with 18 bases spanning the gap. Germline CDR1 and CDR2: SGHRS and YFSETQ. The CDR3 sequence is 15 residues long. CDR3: CASSPRGALGTEAFF. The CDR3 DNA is TGCGCCAGCAGCCCCCGCGGTGCCCTAGGTACTGAAGCTTTCTTT.

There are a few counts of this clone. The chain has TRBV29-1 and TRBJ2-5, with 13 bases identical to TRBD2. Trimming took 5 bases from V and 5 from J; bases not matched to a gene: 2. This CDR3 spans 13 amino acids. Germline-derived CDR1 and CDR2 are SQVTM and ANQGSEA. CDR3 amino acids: CSVPLAGGETQYF. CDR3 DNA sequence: TGCAGCGTTCCACTAGCGGGGGGGGAGACCCAGTACTTC.

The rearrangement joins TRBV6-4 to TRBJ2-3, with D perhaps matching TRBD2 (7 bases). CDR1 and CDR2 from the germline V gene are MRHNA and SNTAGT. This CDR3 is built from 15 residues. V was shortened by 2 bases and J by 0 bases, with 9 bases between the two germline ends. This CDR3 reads CASSDGGASTDTQYF. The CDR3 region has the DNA TGTGCCAGCAGTGACGGGGGGGCTAGCACAGATACGCAGTATTTT.

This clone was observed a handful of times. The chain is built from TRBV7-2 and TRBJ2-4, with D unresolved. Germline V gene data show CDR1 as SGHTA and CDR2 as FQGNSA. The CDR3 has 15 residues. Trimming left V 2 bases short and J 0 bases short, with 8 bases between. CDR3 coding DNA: TGTGCCAGCAGCTTAATGACTGTAGCCAAAAACATTCAGTACTTC. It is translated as CASSLMTVAKNIQYF.

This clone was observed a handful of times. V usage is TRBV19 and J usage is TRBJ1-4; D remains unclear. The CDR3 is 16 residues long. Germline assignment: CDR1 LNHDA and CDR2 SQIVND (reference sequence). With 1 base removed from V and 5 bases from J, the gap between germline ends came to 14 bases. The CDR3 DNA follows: TGTGCCAGTAGTATAGGCGGAACGAGGAAGAATGAAAAACTGTTTTTT. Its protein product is CASSIGGTRKNEKLFF.

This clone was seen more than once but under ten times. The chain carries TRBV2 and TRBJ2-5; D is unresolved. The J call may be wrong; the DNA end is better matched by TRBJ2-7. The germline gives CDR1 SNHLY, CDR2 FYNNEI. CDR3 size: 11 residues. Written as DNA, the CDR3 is TGTGCCAGCAGTGAAATGCGCGAGCAGTACTTC. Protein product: CASSEMREQYF.

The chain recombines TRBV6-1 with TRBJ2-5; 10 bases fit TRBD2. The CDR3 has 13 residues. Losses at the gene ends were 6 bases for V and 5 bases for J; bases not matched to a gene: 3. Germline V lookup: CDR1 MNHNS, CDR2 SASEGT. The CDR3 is CASRGLAWETQYF. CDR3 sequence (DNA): TGTGCCAGCAGGGGACTAGCGTGGGAGACCCAGTACTTC.